This passage covers 20 T cell receptor beta chains from one sample sequenced in a study of cytomegalovirus exposure and HLA in healthy donors. The PCR had 60 Vbeta and 13 Jbeta primers. Assay used: immunoSEQ multiplex PCR; TCRdb lists only in-frame clones, some missing. The sample lists approximately 100,000 clones, about three quarters occurring once. The sample taken for sequencing was PBMCs. These receptors originate from a woman aged 45-60 years in good health and CMV-seropositive.

This clone appeared a few times. The chain uses TRBV19 and TRBJ2-1, with 7 bases fitting TRBD1. The CDR3 loop spans 15 amino acids. In germline, CDR1 is LNHDA, CDR2 SQIVND (reference sequence). The J segment lost 4 bases and the V segment lost 5 bases, leaving 8 bases of the junction unmatched. The CDR3, as DNA: TGTGCCAGTAGTCTCCCCGGGACAGTTTACAATGAGCAGTTCTTC. Protein: CASSLPGTVYNEQFF.

The chain employs TRBV7-9 and TRBJ2-5; 9 positions match TRBD1. The germline V gene encodes CDR1 SEHNR and CDR2 FQNEAQ (reference sequence). The CDR3 extends over 14 amino acids. The J segment lost 5 bases and the V segment lost 4 bases, leaving 5 bases of the junction unmatched. The DNA of the CDR3 is TGTGCCAGCAGCTCGACAGGGGGTGTTGAGACCCAGTACTTC. Translation: CASSSTGGVETQYF.

This clone turned up a few times. V usage is TRBV28 and J usage is TRBJ1-1, with D perhaps matching TRBD1 (5 bases). Trimming stripped 6 bases from V and 1 base from J, with 9 bases between. The CDR3 is 13 amino acids. Germline assignment: CDR1 MDHEN and CDR2 SYDVKM. The CDR3 nucleotides are TGTGCCAGCAGACCAGGACAGAACACTGAAGCTTTCTTT. Its protein product is CASRPGQNTEAFF.

The J gene is TRBJ1-2, the V gene TRBV19; TRBD1 matches 7 bases. The germline gives CDR1 LNHDA, CDR2 SQIVND (reference sequence). V dropped 7 bases and J dropped 2; count of bases not matched to a gene: 7. The CDR3 totals 14 residues. The CDR3 DNA reads as TGTGCCAGTACGTACAGGGGACGAAACTATGGCTACACCTTC. It codes for CASTYRGRNYGYTF.

The chain employs TRBV11-2 and TRBJ2-5; TRBD2 aligns across 8 bases. The germline V gene has CDR1 SGHAT and CDR2 FQNNGV. The ends lost 3 bases at V and 5 bases at J; junction bases unmatched: 8. CDR3 length: 15 residues. CDR3 loop: CASSFNAGGEETQYF. For the CDR3, the DNA is TGTGCCAGCAGCTTCAATGCGGGGGGAGAGGAGACCCAGTACTTC.

The sample holds one count of this clone. The rearrangement joins TRBV5-6 to TRBJ2-7; 8 bases line up with TRBD2. The CDR3 loop spans 16 amino acids. CDR1 and CDR2 (germline): SGHDT, YYEEEE. V shed 6 bases, J shed 3 bases, and the junction held 14 bases outside the gene matches. CDR3 protein: CASNLQNRGGHYEQYF. CDR3 sequence (DNA): TGTGCCAGCAACCTACAAAATCGGGGGGGCCACTACGAGCAGTACTTC.

The count of this clone is one. This sequence joins TRBV5-1 and TRBJ2-7; the D is unclear. Germline V lookup: CDR1 SGHRS, CDR2 YFSETQ. The CDR3 loop spans 12 amino acids. Trimming cost V 0 bases and J 6 bases, with 7 bases left between them. The CDR3 coding sequence is TGCGCCAGCAGCTTGGATCCACTCGAGCAGTACTTC. Protein: CASSLDPLEQYF.

The chain joins TRBV7-9 to TRBJ1-6, with 12 bases matching TRBD1. Germline CDR1 and CDR2: SEHNR and FQNEAQ (reference sequence). With V trimmed by 5 bases and J by 9 bases, 5 bases remained unmatched. The CDR3 covers 15 residues. As DNA, the CDR3 is TGTGCCAGCAGCCCCGGGACAGGGGGCAGTTCACCCCTCCACTTT. Translated, it gives CASSPGTGGSSPLHF.

The genes are TRBV15 and TRBJ2-7, with TRBD2 identical over 9 bases. The CDR3 has 16 residues. CDR1 and CDR2 (germline): LNHNV, YYDKDF (reference sequence). V shed 0 bases, J shed 2 bases, and the junction held 5 bases outside the gene matches. CDR3 in amino acids: CATSRELAGYAYEQYF. The CDR3 DNA sequence: TGTGCCACCAGCAGAGAACTAGCGGGCTACGCCTACGAGCAGTACTTC.

The J gene is TRBJ2-1, the V gene TRBV9; a weak D match, TRBD2 (7 bases). The CDR3 is 16 amino acids. Deletions cut 0 bases from V and 4 bases from J, with 14 bases between. Germline CDR1 is SGDLS and CDR2 is YYNGEE. CDR3: CASSVDGGGHYNEQFF. The CDR3 DNA reads TGTGCCAGCAGCGTAGACGGCGGGGGCCATTACAATGAGCAGTTCTTC. Full variable domain (missing parts from reference TRBV9 and TRBJ2-1): DSGVTQTPKHLITATGQRVTLRCSPRSGDLSVYWYQQSLDQGLQFLIQYYNGEERAKGNILERFSAQQFPDLHSELNLSSLELGDSALYFCASSVDGGGHYNEQFFGPGTRLTVL.

This chain uses TRBV5-1 with TRBJ2-3, with D maybe TRBD2 (6 bases). V lost 0 bases to trimming and J lost 6 bases, with 8 bases between them. The CDR3 sequence is 13 residues long. In germline, CDR1 is SGHRS, CDR2 YFSETQ. Here the CDR3 reads CASSLGEADTQYF. The CDR3 DNA sequence: TGCGCCAGCAGCTTGGGGGAGGCGGATACGCAGTATTTT.

The V gene is TRBV5-1, the J gene TRBJ2-3; 7 bases are shared with TRBD2. Per germline, CDR1 SGHRS and CDR2 YFSETQ. The CDR3 runs 14 residues. With V trimmed by 5 bases and J by 2 bases, 5 bases remained unmatched. CDR3 in amino acids: CASSGGEYTDTQYF. The CDR3 region has the DNA TGCGCCAGCAGTGGGGGGGAATACACAGATACGCAGTATTTT. Complete variable domain (other parts from reference TRBV5-1 and TRBJ2-3): KAGVTQTPRYLIKTRGQQVTLSCSPISGHRSVSWYQQTPGQGLQFLFEYFSETQRNKGNFPGRFSGRQFSNSRSEMNVSTLELGDSALYLCASSGGEYTDTQYFGPGTRLTVL.

This chain links TRBV28 with TRBJ1-2; D call uncertain. Trimming removed 2 bases at V and 7 bases at J, with 8 bases between. Germline CDR1 reads MDHEN; CDR2 reads SYDVKM. The CDR3 totals 12 residues. The CDR3 DNA sequence: TGTGCCAGCAGTTTACCCGGCGGTGGCTACACCTTC. Translated: CASSLPGGGYTF.

V usage is TRBV6-1 and J usage is TRBJ1-2; TRBD1 matches 8 bases. Looked up from germline, CDR1 is MNHNS and CDR2 is SASEGT. With 7 bases clipped from V and 8 bases from J, the junction kept 15 bases outside the gene matches. The CDR3 consists of 15 residues. The CDR3 loop reads CASTPPGQGRGGYTF. For the CDR3, the DNA is TGTGCCAGCACCCCCCCAGGACAGGGACGGGGAGGCTACACCTTC.

This clone was seen just once. V usage is TRBV6-6 and J usage is TRBJ2-5; tentatively, D is TRBD1 (7 bases). The J call may be wrong; the DNA end is better matched by TRBJ2-7. The CDR3 spans 14 residues. Germline V gene data show CDR1 as MNHNY and CDR2 as SVGAGI (reference sequence). The CDR3 loop is CASSYSPRGDEQYF. CDR3 sequence (DNA): TGTGCCAGCAGTTACTCCCCCAGGGGGGACGAGCAGTACTTC.

The DNA of the CDR3 is TGCGCCAGCAGCCAAGATTCGCCAGGATTGAACACTGAAGCTTTCTTT. This translates into CASSQDSPGLNTEAFF. The chain is built from TRBV4-3 and TRBJ1-1; D unresolved. The CDR3 is 16 residues long. V shed 0 bases and J shed 0 bases, with 11 bases lying between them. CDR1 is LGHNA, CDR2 YSLEER, per germline.

This clone was recorded a few times. This chain links TRBV6-1 with TRBJ1-1, with 7 bases identical to TRBD1. This CDR3 has 12 amino acids. Germline CDR1 MNHNS, CDR2 SASEGT. V shed 4 bases, J shed 7 bases, and the junction held 3 bases outside the gene matches. The CDR3 spells CASSGQGDEAFF. CDR3 DNA sequence: TGTGCCAGCAGTGGACAGGGCGATGAAGCTTTCTTT.

The V gene is TRBV5-1, the J gene TRBJ2-7, with TRBD1 matching 12 bases. The V segment lost 0 bases and the J segment 2 bases; nucleotides outside the gene matches: 9. This CDR3 is 18 amino acids long. Germline V gene sequence: CDR1 SGHRS, CDR2 YFSETQ. CDR3: CASSLADQGQGAPYEQYF. CDR3 bases: TGCGCCAGCAGCTTGGCGGACCAGGGACAGGGGGCCCCCTACGAGCAGTACTTC.

V gene TRBV27 combines with J gene TRBJ1-1; D perhaps matches TRBD1 (5 bases). This CDR3 has 14 amino acids. Germline CDR1 reads MNHEY; CDR2 reads SMNVEV (reference sequence). Deletions cut 4 bases from V and 5 bases from J, with 14 bases between. CDR3 region: CASSSTPGRTEAFF. The CDR3, as DNA: TGTGCCAGCAGTTCAACCCCAGGGCGGACTGAAGCTTTCTTT.

The rearrangement links TRBV27 to TRBJ1-1; 10 bases match TRBD1. The CDR3 consists of 16 residues. V lost 4 bases and J lost 4; bases outside the gene matches: 9. Germline V lookup: CDR1 MNHEY, CDR2 SMNVEV (reference sequence). The DNA for the CDR3 is TGTGCCAGCAGTTCCCACAGGCGGGACAGGGGCACTGAAGCTTTCTTT. This codes for CASSSHRRDRGTEAFF.